This T cell receptor (beta chain) was found in a study of T-cell memory formation after mild COVID-19 listed by TCRdb under 2021. About the study as a whole: Most TCR sequence clusters were specific to one of the two donors. T-cell clones expanding and contracting after mild COVID-19 in a couple of donors were tracked by longitudinal TCRalpha and TCRbeta repertoire sequencing. The cohort comprised two young, previously healthy adult volunteers, one female and one male.

What the work shows at the level of the full study, not this receptor alone: The study included only a couple of mild cases, and larger cohorts that include severe cases with pre-infection samples were judged to be necessary. The second-wave clones that peaked on day 37 were not confirmed to be SARS-CoV-2 specific. Contracting CD4+ clones were located mainly in the CM and EM memory subsets, whereas CD8+ clones were found to be enriched in EMRA. Some responding clones were detected in pre-infection memory, suggesting pre-existing cross-reactive memory T cells joined the SARS-CoV-2 response. Balanced CD4/CD8 phenotypes were observed for clones contracting from day 15 to 85, whereas a bias towards CD4+ was observed for a second wave of clones expanding from day 15 to 37.

Instrument used: Illumina NovaSeq 6000. Using 5'RACE with constant-segment primers, TCRalpha and TCRbeta cDNA libraries were constructed, with sample barcodes and unique molecular identifiers added in the process. RNA was extracted from every sample with Trizol reagent. Library amplification was performed in two PCR steps, and a second sample barcode and Illumina TruSeq adapters were introduced in the second step. Sequencing of libraries was performed on an Illumina NovaSeq with 2 x 150 bp paired-end reads. The study's own analysis went as follows. Demultiplexing of reads and collapsing into UMI-guided consensus sequences were performed with migec v1.2.7. Using mixcr v2.1.11, UMI consensuses were aligned to TRA and TRB V and J templates and then assembled into clonotypes. A clonotype was counted as expanded or contracted only if both edgeR and NoisET called the change significant, with noise models trained on biological replicates. For edgeR calls, a false discovery rate-adjusted p below 0.01 and a log2 fold-change threshold of 1 were applied. As an exploratory analysis of dynamics, PCA with hierarchical clustering was applied to max-normalized trajectories of the 1000 most abundant clonotypes. Separately sequenced CD4+ and CD8+ repertoires were used to assign a CD4 or CD8 phenotype to each responding clone. Using fastp trimming at Q25 and MiXCR clonotype assembly, TCRdb reanalyzed the public sequencing data and kept in-frame beta chains. CDR3 protein duplicates are merged, each entry listing the most common genes and DNA. It is TCRdb's table, rather than the study itself, that gives the V and J calls and clone size. Counted in this sample were hundreds of thousands of distinct CDR3 sequences; around 28% of them appeared once. The ten largest clonotypes hold about 13% of the sample.

Ficoll-Paque density gradient centrifugation was used to isolate PBMCs. The CDR3 numbers 14 residues from cysteine through phenylalanine. Only CDR3 DNA is held: 42 bases, read in frame from base 1. V is clipped by 5 bases and J by 6 bases, and the sequence between their germline boundaries is 14 bases long. The germline V gene sets CDR1 to SGHAT and CDR2 to FQNNGV. A few counts support this clonotype. The target of this receptor is not known. Base qualities are not recorded, but no much larger clone differs from it by a single base. The clonotype was recovered from an adult woman who had mild COVID-19 (a few samples of this study predate the infection). The sample titles of this study are shuffled in the database, so cell type and time point are left out; the donor was told from shared clones. Sequencing was carried out using PBMCs or a T cell subset sorted from them (not recorded which). The chain employs TRBV11-2 and TRBJ2-1; D gene: possibly TRBD2, on 6 matching bases. The CDR3 protein: CASSHYRDFNEQFF. The DNA sequence is given as TGTGCCAGCAGCCACTACCGGGACTTCAATGAGCAGTTCTTC.